This T cell receptor beta chain is from a study of identical twins (dated by TCRdb to between 2015 and 2016). Regarding the complete study: To test whether fetal clonotypes persist, the study used deep sequencing on TCR alpha and beta repertoires from monozygotic twins, unrelated adults of various ages, and cord blood. Replicate twin experiments were performed at different times using different library preparation protocols to rule out contamination. General study outcomes and caveats: Zero-insertion analyses could be partly confounded by invariant T cells such as MAIT and iNKT, although diverse VJ usage argued against such confounding for most clonotypes. Fewer insertions were carried by abundant cord blood beta clonotypes; a weaker similar trend was observed in young adult naive repertoires, while no such trend was observed in memory repertoires. Compared with coincidental sharing between unrelated individuals, an excess of low generation-probability sequences was observed among out-of-frame TCR alpha sequences shared between twins. Because the same donors could not be followed over many years, the conclusions relied on cross-sectional statistical analysis. A weaker excess of twin sharing was found in beta out-of-frame sequences because the signal-to-noise ratio was lowered by fewer shared sequences. Out-of-frame TCR alpha sharing in monozygotic twins was systematically underestimated by recombination models, whereas sharing between unrelated individuals was in agreement with the recombination models.

Trimming at the junction amounts to 6 bases on V and 0 bases on J, and the germline ends lie 15 bases apart. Including the terminal cysteine and phenylalanine, the CDR3 comprises 16 residues. Solely the CDR3 DNA is kept, with 48 bases framed from the first base. CDR1 and CDR2, looked up from the germline V gene (reference sequence), are SGHKS and YYEKEE. Library preparation employed 5' RACE. For sequencing, an Illumina HiSeq 2000 was employed. A universal primer binding site was added through template switching, and the final cDNA carried a unique molecular identifier so that TCR cDNA molecules could be counted accurately. Specific primers in the conserved constant-segment region were used to synthesize first-strand cDNA for the TCR alpha and beta chains. To control for contamination, every cDNA library was double barcoded, receiving both a SMART-Mk sample barcode and Illumina barcodes. TruSeq adapter sequences along with Illumina sample barcodes were introduced in two successive PCR steps. TCR alpha and beta cDNA libraries were sequenced on the Illumina HiSeq platform with custom primers. The source study handled its data this way. Unique molecular identifiers were extracted from raw reads with MiGEC, and CDR3 positions were determined with MiXCR. Recombination models were inferred per individual with the repgenHMM and IGoR tools using an EM algorithm. Shared clonotype analysis was performed with the tcR package in R, normalizing sharing by the product of cloneset sizes. To study raw recombination free of thymic and clonal selection effects, out-of-frame nonproductive sequences were analyzed. The public reads were reanalyzed by TCRdb: fastp trimming at Q25, MiXCR alignment, in-frame beta chains only. Records with the same CDR3 protein are collapsed into one entry carrying the most frequent genes and DNA. The V and J calls shown here were made by TCRdb, not taken from the authors' results. In this sample the table shows fewer than 500,000 distinct CDR3 sequences, approximately 24% of which occur a single time. About 3% of the sample goes to the ten largest clones.

Only healthy Caucasian donors were included. The twin cohort comprised three pairs of female monozygotic twins, all aged about 18 to 30 years. Positive isolation kits from Invitrogen were used to isolate CD4+ and CD8+ T cell populations. This clonotype was seen more than once but under ten times. The target of this receptor is not known. No quality values exist for individual bases; no much larger clone is one base distant. This sample was shared with a second study, whose subject was T cells expressing NK-cell markers. That second publication adds: Fewer than ten donors provided sorted CD3+CD56+NKG2C+, CD3+CD56+NKG2C- and CD3+CD56-NKG2C+ T-cell subsets, whose TCR beta-chain repertoires were profiled. Among the eight sequenced donors, only one was HCMV-seronegative, while the other seven were HCMV-seropositive. In several experiments an anti-gammadeltaTCR antibody was added to restrict sorting to alphabetaTCR-expressing T cells. In a handful of donors, the dominant CD3+CD56+NKG2C+ clonotypes were among the top 10 CD8+ clonotypes and accounted for 1.0-7.0% of CD8+ T cells. Those dominant clonotypes were again the most abundant among CD3+CD56-NKG2C+ cells in a handful of donors, at roughly 28.3-65%. It remained unclear whether the expanded NKG2C-expressing T cell clones were specific for HCMV antigens. The study sequenced eight donors, all healthy volunteers chosen at random: three men and five women. To determine HCMV serostatus, a commercial ELISA kit was used to detect HCMV-specific IgG in serum. Reads were demultiplexed and grouped by UMI with MIGEC, and clonotypes were assembled and quantified with MiTCR. To remove erroneous sequences, TCR cDNA sequences were retained only when supported by two or more reads. The tcR package was used for downstream repertoire analysis, with clonotypes matched between fractions based on CDR3 nucleotide sequence plus V segment. VDJmatch was used to annotate antigen specificity against VDJdb, with one amino acid substitution in CDR3 allowed.

Sequencing was performed on CD4+ T cells sorted from blood. The receptor was derived from a young woman in good health. This receptor chain uses TRBV5-5 and TRBJ2-2, with a weak D call of TRBD1 (5 bases match). In nucleotides, the sequence is TGTGCCAGCAATAGGGGCCCCATCGCGAACACCGGGGAGCTGTTTTTT. It codes for CASNRGPIANTGELFF.